Reported below is one T cell receptor beta chain. What it binds is unknown. Primers for the PCR totalled 60 Vbeta and 13 Jbeta. Generated by immunoSEQ multiplex PCR, the TCRdb table keeps only in-frame clones and is missing some. There are under 150,000 clones in the sample; about 72% occur only once, and roughly 2% lies in the top ten. These data originate in a study of cytomegalovirus exposure and HLA in healthy donors. General observations from the study: The classifier reportedly diagnosed cytomegalovirus status with high sensitivity and specificity.

There are 14 residues in the CDR3. CDR1 and CDR2 (germline): SGHTA, FQGNSA. The ends were cut back, 3 bases at V and 5 bases at J, with 12 bases in the middle. This receptor was taken from a man between 35 and 55 years old in good health and CMV-seronegative. Input material: PBMCs. The chain recombines TRBV7-2 with TRBJ2-3, with D hard to call. The CDR3 is CASSLGSPQDTQYF. CDR3 coding DNA: TGTGCCAGCAGCTTGGGCAGTCCCCAAGATACGCAGTATTTT.